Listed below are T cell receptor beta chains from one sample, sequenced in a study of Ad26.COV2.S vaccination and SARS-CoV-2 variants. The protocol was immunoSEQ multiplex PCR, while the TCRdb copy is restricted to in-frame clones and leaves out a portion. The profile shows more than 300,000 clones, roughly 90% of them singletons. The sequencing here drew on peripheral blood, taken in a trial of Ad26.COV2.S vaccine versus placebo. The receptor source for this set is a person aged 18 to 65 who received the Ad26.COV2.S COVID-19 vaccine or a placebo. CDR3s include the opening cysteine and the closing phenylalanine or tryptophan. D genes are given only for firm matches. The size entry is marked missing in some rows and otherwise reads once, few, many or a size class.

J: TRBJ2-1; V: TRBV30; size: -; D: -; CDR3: CAGKSDPGSYNEQFF; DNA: TGTGCCGGGAAGAGTGATCCCGGCTCCTACAATGAGCAGTTCTTC
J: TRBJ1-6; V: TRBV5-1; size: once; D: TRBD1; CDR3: CASSGGTVQLPNSPLHF; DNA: TGCGCCAGCAGCGGGGGGACAGTCCAACTTCCGAATTCACCCCTCCACTTT
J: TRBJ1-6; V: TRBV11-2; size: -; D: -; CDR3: CASSLDWSSPLHF; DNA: TGTGCCAGCAGCTTAGATTGGAGTTCACCCCTCCACTTT
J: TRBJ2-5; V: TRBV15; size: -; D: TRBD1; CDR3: CATSKGQGTETQYF; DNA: TGTGCCACCAGCAAAGGACAGGGGACAGAGACCCAGTACTTC
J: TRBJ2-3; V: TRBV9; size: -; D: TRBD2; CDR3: CASSPVAGGPTDTQYF; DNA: TGTGCCAGCAGCCCTGTAGCGGGAGGGCCGACAGATACGCAGTATTTT
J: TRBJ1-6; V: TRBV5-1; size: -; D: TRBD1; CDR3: CASSRVAGTAPSPLHF; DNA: TGCGCCAGCAGCCGGGTTGCCGGGACAGCTCCCTCACCCCTCCACTTT
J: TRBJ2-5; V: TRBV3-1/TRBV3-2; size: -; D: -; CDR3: CASSQGPGQQETQYF; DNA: TGTGCCAGCAGCCAAGGCCCGGGACAACAAGAGACCCAGTACTTC
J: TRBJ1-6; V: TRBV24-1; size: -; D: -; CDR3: CATSDLLTGTLDPDSYNSPLHF; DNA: TGTGCCACCAGTGATTTATTGACCGGGACCCTTGATCCCGACTCCTATAATTCACCCCTCCACTTT
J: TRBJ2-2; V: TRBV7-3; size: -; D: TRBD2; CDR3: CASSLAGLAGETGELFF; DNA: TGTGCCAGCAGCCTTGCGGGGCTAGCGGGAGAAACCGGGGAGCTGTTTTTT
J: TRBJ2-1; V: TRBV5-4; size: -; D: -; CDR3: CASSLAGPSYNEQFF; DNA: TGTGCCAGCAGCTTGGCCGGCCCCTCCTACAATGAGCAGTTCTTC
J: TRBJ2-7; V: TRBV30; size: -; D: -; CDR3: CAWSVRSGYEQYF; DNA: TGTGCCTGGAGTGTTAGATCCGGTTACGAGCAGTACTTC
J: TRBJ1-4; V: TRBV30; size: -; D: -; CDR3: CAWKGTLSRGEKLFF; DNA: TGTGCCTGGAAGGGAACCCTGTCCAGAGGGGAAAAACTGTTTTTT
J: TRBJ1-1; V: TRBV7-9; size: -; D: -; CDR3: CASSLAATEAFF; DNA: TGTGCCAGCAGCCTGGCGGCCACTGAAGCTTTCTTT
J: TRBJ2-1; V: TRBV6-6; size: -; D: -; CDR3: CASSYTGDEQFF; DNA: TGTGCCAGCAGTTACACGGGCGATGAGCAGTTCTTC
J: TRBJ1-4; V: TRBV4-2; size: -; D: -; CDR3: CASSQDRALNEKLFF; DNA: TGTGCCAGCAGCCAAGACAGGGCTCTAAATGAAAAACTGTTTTTT
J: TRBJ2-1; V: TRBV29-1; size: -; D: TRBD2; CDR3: CSDASGSSYNEQFF; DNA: TGCAGCGATGCTAGCGGAAGCTCCTACAATGAGCAGTTCTTC
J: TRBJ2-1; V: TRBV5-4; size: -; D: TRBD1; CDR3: CASSTDRGRYNEQFF; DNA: TGTGCCAGCAGCACCGACAGGGGGCGTTACAATGAGCAGTTCTTC
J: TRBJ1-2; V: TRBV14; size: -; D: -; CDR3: CASSLRAWGYTF; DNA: TGTGCCAGCAGTCTCCGGGCTTGGGGCTACACCTTC
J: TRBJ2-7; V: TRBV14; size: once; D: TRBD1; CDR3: CASSRKPGQAYEQYF; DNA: TGTGCCAGCAGTCGGAAGCCGGGACAGGCCTACGAGCAGTACTTC
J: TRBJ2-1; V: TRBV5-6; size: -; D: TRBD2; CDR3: CASSPGLAVEQFF; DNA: TGTGCCAGCAGCCCGGGACTAGCAGTCGAGCAGTTCTTC
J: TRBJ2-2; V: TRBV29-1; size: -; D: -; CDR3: CSVDQGHTGELFF; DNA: TGCAGCGTTGATCAGGGTCACACCGGGGAGCTGTTTTTT
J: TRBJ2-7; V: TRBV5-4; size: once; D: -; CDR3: CASSLDVGKGYEQYF; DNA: TGTGCCAGCAGCTTGGACGTGGGAAAGGGCTACGAGCAGTACTTC
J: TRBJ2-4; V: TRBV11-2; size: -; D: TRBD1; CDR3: CASSPPGGIQYF; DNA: TGTGCCAGCAGCCCACCAGGGGGCATTCAGTACTTC
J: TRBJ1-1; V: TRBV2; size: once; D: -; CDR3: CASLWGSEAFF; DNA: TGTGCCTCACTCTGGGGCTCTGAAGCTTTCTTT
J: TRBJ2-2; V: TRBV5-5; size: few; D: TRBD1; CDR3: CASRGDRDLNTGELFF; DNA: TGTGCCAGCAGAGGGGACAGGGACCTGAACACCGGGGAGCTGTTTTTT
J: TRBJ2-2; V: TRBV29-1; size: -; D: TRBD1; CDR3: CSVRQGANTGELFF; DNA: TGCAGCGTGAGACAGGGGGCGAACACCGGGGAGCTGTTTTTT
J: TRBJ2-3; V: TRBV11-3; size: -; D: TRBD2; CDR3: CASSQGVLAGGTDTQYF; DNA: TGTGCCAGCAGCCAAGGGGTCCTAGCGGGGGGAACAGATACGCAGTATTTT
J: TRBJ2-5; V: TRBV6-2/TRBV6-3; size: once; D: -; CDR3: CASSPQGGADRETQYF; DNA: TGTGCCAGCAGCCCCCAGGGGGGGGCGGATAGGGAGACCCAGTACTTC
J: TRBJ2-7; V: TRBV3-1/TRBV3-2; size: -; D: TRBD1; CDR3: CASSQKQGAGEQYF; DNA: TGTGCCAGCAGCCAAAAGCAGGGGGCGGGGGAGCAGTACTTC